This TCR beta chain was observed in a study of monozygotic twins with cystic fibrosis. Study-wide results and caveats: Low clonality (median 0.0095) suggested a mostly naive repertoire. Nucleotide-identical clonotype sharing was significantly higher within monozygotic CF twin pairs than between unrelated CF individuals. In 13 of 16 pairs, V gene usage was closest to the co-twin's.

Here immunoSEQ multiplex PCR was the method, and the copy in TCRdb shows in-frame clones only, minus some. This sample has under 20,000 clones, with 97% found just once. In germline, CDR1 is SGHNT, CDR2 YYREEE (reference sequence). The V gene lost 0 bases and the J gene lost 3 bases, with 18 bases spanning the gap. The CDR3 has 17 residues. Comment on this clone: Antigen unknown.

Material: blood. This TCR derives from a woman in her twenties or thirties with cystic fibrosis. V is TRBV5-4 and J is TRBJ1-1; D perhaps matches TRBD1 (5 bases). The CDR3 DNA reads TGTGCCAGCAGCTTGGGTCCAGGCCGGGGGGGTTACACTGAAGCTTTCTTT. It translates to CASSLGPGRGGYTEAFF.